This passage covers 21 T cell receptor beta chains from one sample sequenced in a study of blood T cell repertoires in COVID-19 (dated by TCRdb to the early 2020s). The library was produced with the immunoSEQ multiplex PCR assay. Not all clones reach the TCRdb copy of this immuneACCESS table, which keeps in-frame sequences only. Checked studies attribute under half of the gap to unresolved V genes and leave the rest unexplained. Within this sample are approximately 150,000 clones, with almost 85% of them counted one time only. The ten largest make up 1.4% of the sample. Sequencing used peripheral blood. All receptors derive from a man aged 55 to 70 with acute or convalescent COVID-19.

Only a few counts were recorded for this clone. The rearrangement links TRBV5-6 to TRBJ2-1, with 7 positions matching TRBD2. Trimming at V came to 4 bases and at J to 7 bases, leaving 2 bases not matched to a gene. Germline V gene sequence: CDR1 SGHDT, CDR2 YYEEEE. The CDR3 totals 12 residues. CDR3 DNA: TGTGCCAGCAGCCAACTAGCGAATGAGCAGTTCTTC. As protein: CASSQLANEQFF.

The chain has TRBV3-1 (or the pseudogene TRBV3-2) and TRBJ1-6; a possible D gene is TRBD1 (6 bases). Per germline, CDR1 LGHDT and CDR2 YNNKEL (reference sequence). This CDR3 has 16 amino acids. V gave up 4 bases and J gave up 7 bases, with 17 bases separating them. The CDR3 DNA is TGTGCCAGCAGCCTAGGGGGAGGGATGGCGAATTCACCCCTCCACTTT. Translated, it gives CASSLGGGMANSPLHF.

This clone came up a few times. The J gene is TRBJ2-1, the V gene TRBV6-6, with D possibly matching TRBD1 (6 bases). Trimming took off 7 bases at V and 5 bases at J, with 12 bases between the two ends. The V gene's germline CDR1 is MNHNY and CDR2 SVGAGI (reference sequence). The CDR3 consists of 13 residues. This CDR3 is CASKDTGNNEQFF. The CDR3 DNA is TGTGCCAGCAAGGATACAGGGAACAATGAGCAGTTCTTC.

The chain combines TRBV19 with TRBJ1-1; possible D gene TRBD1, 6 bases. This CDR3 is 14 amino acids long. The germline CDR1 and CDR2 sequences are LNHDA and SQIVND (reference sequence). V was shortened by 6 bases and J by 7 bases, with 18 bases between the two germline ends. The CDR3 sequence: CASSPGGAGGEAFF. In DNA, the CDR3 is TGTGCCAGTAGCCCGGGGGGGGCTGGCGGTGAAGCTTTCTTT. Based on the CDR3 plus reference TRBV19 and TRBJ1-1, the full variable domain is DGGITQSPKYLFRKEGQNVTLSCEQNLNHDAMYWYRQDPGQGLRLIYYSQIVNDFQKGDIAEGYSVSREKKESFPLTVTSAQKNPTAFYLCASSPGGAGGEAFFGQGTRLTVV.

The chain joins TRBV2 to TRBJ1-1; 10 bases match TRBD1. The V segment lost 5 bases and the J segment 5 bases; nucleotides outside the gene matches: 5. CDR1 is SNHLY, CDR2 FYNNEI, per germline. The CDR3 sequence is 14 residues long. CDR3 nucleotides: TGTGCCAGCAGTTGGGACAGGGGAGTGACTGAAGCTTTCTTT. Translation gives CASSWDRGVTEAFF.

CDR3 DNA sequence: TGTGCCAGTAGTATGGGCAGGGGTGGCAATCAGCCCCAGCATTTT. Translating gives CASSMGRGGNQPQHF. The chain is built from TRBV19 and TRBJ1-5; possibly TRBD1 for D (6 bases). The CDR3 sequence is 15 residues long. Germline CDR1 LNHDA, CDR2 SQIVND (reference sequence). Trimming removed 3 bases from V and 2 bases from J, with 11 bases in between.

V is TRBV19 and J is TRBJ1-4, with 8 bases matching TRBD1. Looked up from germline, CDR1 is LNHDA and CDR2 is SQIVND (reference sequence). The CDR3 is 14 residues long. V was pared by 5 bases and J by 8 bases, with 7 bases of the junction left unmatched. Written as DNA, the CDR3 is TGTGCCAGTAGTCACAACAGGGGGTTAGAAAAACTGTTTTTT. Protein: CASSHNRGLEKLFF.

The chain combines TRBV29-1 with TRBJ1-1; TRBD1 is a possible D gene (5 bases). CDR3 length equals 13 residues. CDR1 is SQVTM and CDR2 is ANQGSEA in the germline V gene. V was clipped by 3 bases and J by 8 bases, with 16 bases between them. The CDR3 DNA reads TGCAGCGTTGACGGAGGGACGGCAGGGGAAGCTTTCTTT. It yields the protein CSVDGGTAGEAFF.

The chain employs TRBV7-9 and TRBJ2-5; TRBD1 agrees at 7 bases. The J segment lost 5 bases and the V segment lost 3 bases, leaving 9 bases of the junction unmatched. Germline V CDR1 and CDR2: SEHNR, FQNEAQ (reference sequence). This CDR3 region has 15 residues. The CDR3: CASSLVIGGGETQYF. The DNA for the CDR3 is TGTGCCAGCAGCTTGGTCATAGGGGGCGGTGAGACCCAGTACTTC.

V usage is TRBV5-1 and J usage is TRBJ1-1; D gene uncertain. Germline values: CDR1 SGHRS, CDR2 YFSETQ. The CDR3 consists of 14 residues. Between the trimmed V and J ends, which lost 0 bases and 3 bases, there was a span of 9 bases. The CDR3 loop is CASSLAERDTEAFF. The CDR3 DNA sequence: TGCGCCAGCAGCTTGGCAGAGAGGGACACTGAAGCTTTCTTT.

The chain links TRBV6-5 to TRBJ2-1, with 9 positions matching TRBD2. From germline, CDR1 is MNHEY and CDR2 SVGAGI. The V gene end was trimmed by 5 bases and the J gene end by 10 bases; junction bases not matched to a gene: 9. The CDR3 runs 14 residues. The CDR3 DNA sequence: TGTGCCAGCAGTCTAGCGGGAAAAGAAAGCGAGCAGTTCTTC. Translating it yields CASSLAGKESEQFF.

The chain couples TRBV5-6 to TRBJ1-2; weak D call: TRBD1 (6 bases). Germline-derived CDR1 and CDR2 are SGHDT and YYEEEE. This CDR3 is 16 amino acids long. V was trimmed by 3 bases and J by 2 bases, leaving 17 bases between them. CDR3 in amino acids: CASSSLSGTPNYGYTF. The CDR3 DNA reads TGTGCCAGCAGCTCGCTGTCCGGGACACCCAACTATGGCTACACCTTC.

V gene TRBV6-5 combines with J gene TRBJ2-7, with D possibly being TRBD1 (6 bases). V was trimmed by 0 bases and J by 3 bases, leaving 15 bases between them. This CDR3 is 16 amino acids long. Germline V CDR1 and CDR2: MNHEY, SVGAGI. The DNA of the CDR3 is TGTGCCAGCAGTTACTCGGCAGGGGTTGACATCTACGAGCAGTACTTC. Translated: CASSYSAGVDIYEQYF.

Points on this clone: One base separates it from a far larger clone, so it is likely a read error. The chain employs TRBV27 and TRBJ2-7; no clear D gene. Trimming pared 1 base from V and 2 bases from J, leaving 6 bases between. Germline-derived CDR1 and CDR2 are MNHEY and SMNVEV (reference sequence). The CDR3 runs 13 residues. CDR3 coding DNA: TGTGCCAGCAGTTTATTTGGAGCCTACGAGCAGTACTTC. Translating gives CASSLFGAYEQYF.

This chain links TRBV6-6 with TRBJ1-1, with 9 bases aligning to TRBD1. Germline V CDR1 and CDR2: MNHNY, SVGAGI (reference sequence). Trimming cost V 0 bases and J 0 bases; bases outside gene matches: 2. CDR3 length: 16 residues. DNA for the CDR3: TGTGCCAGCAGTTACTCGGACAGGGGCATGAACACTGAAGCTTTCTTT. Residues: CASSYSDRGMNTEAFF.

This rearrangement joins TRBV5-1 to TRBJ2-1; D possibly corresponds to TRBD2 (6 bases). The CDR3 runs 15 residues. Trimming pared 0 bases from V and 8 bases from J, leaving 15 bases between. Germline values: CDR1 SGHRS, CDR2 YFSETQ. The CDR3 is CASSLARVAAHEQFF. The CDR3 bases are TGCGCCAGCAGCTTGGCCCGGGTAGCGGCACATGAGCAGTTCTTC.

This rearrangement joins TRBV5-1 to TRBJ2-2, with 11 bases aligning to TRBD2. The trim removed 4 bases at V and 7 bases at J, leaving 6 bases unmatched. Germline CDR1 reads SGHRS; CDR2 reads YFSETQ. The CDR3 consists of 15 residues. Here the CDR3 reads CASSPGTSGIGELFF. CDR3 bases: TGCGCCAGCAGCCCCGGGACTAGCGGCATCGGGGAGCTGTTTTTT.

V gene TRBV2 combines with J gene TRBJ2-1; TRBD2 matches at 12 bases. V dropped 0 bases and J dropped 9; count of bases not matched to a gene: 12. The CDR3 loop spans 18 amino acids. In germline, CDR1 is SNHLY, CDR2 FYNNEI. The chain's CDR3 is CASSEARGLAGGGPEQFF. In DNA form, the CDR3 reads TGTGCCAGCAGTGAAGCCCGGGGACTAGCGGGTGGTGGTCCTGAGCAGTTCTTC.

The V call is TRBV19, the J call TRBJ2-7; TRBD2 is a possible D gene (5 bases). Trimming took 4 bases from V and 6 from J, leaving 10 bases between them. The CDR3 runs 12 residues. Germline V gene sequence: CDR1 LNHDA, CDR2 SQIVND (reference sequence). DNA for the CDR3: TGTGCCAGTAGTAACGAGGGCAGCGAGCAGTACTTC. Translating gives CASSNEGSEQYF.

J is TRBJ2-7 and V is TRBV5-1, with 14 bases that match TRBD2. J was trimmed by 8 bases and V by 3 bases; bases with no gene match: 4. Germline V gene lookup returns CDR1 SGHRS and CDR2 YFSETQ. This CDR3 region has 14 residues. This CDR3 reads CASSSGLAGEKQYF. Written as DNA, the CDR3 is TGCGCCAGCAGCTCGGGACTAGCGGGAGAGAAGCAGTACTTC. Full variable domain (remainder filled in from reference TRBV5-1 and TRBJ2-7): KAGVTQTPRYLIKTRGQQVTLSCSPISGHRSVSWYQQTPGQGLQFLFEYFSETQRNKGNFPGRFSGRQFSNSRSEMNVSTLELGDSALYLCASSSGLAGEKQYFGPGTRLTVT.

The chain uses TRBV20-1 and TRBJ1-1, with D unclear. Looked up from germline, CDR1 is DFQATT and CDR2 is SNEGSKA (reference sequence). CDR3 size: 11 residues. V was trimmed by 2 bases and J by 7 bases, leaving 8 bases between them. The CDR3 reads CSARFVSEAFF. The CDR3 region has the DNA TGCAGTGCTAGATTTGTGAGTGAAGCTTTCTTT.